These 19 T cell receptor beta chains share one sample of origin, sequenced in a study of cytomegalovirus exposure and HLA in healthy donors. A multiplex PCR was run with 60 Vbeta primers and 13 Jbeta primers. Assay: immunoSEQ multiplex PCR; the TCRdb copy retains only in-frame clones and omits some. The repertoire has about 120,000 clones, around 70% of them found once; the top ten carry 1.6%. The material sequenced was PBMCs. The receptors originated from a woman younger than 35 in good health and CMV-seronegative.

This chain links TRBV5-1 with TRBJ1-1, with TRBD1 as a possible D gene (6 bases). The germline CDR1 and CDR2 sequences are SGHRS and YFSETQ. Deletions cut 0 bases from V and 4 bases from J, with 13 bases between. The CDR3 has 15 residues. CDR3 DNA sequence: TGCGCCAGCAGCTTGGCCGCGGGGGCAGGCACTGAAGCTTTCTTT. It is translated as CASSLAAGAGTEAFF.

This clone has a single count. This chain connects TRBV15 to TRBJ2-2; 8 nucleotides match TRBD1. Germline assignment: CDR1 LNHNV and CDR2 YYDKDF (reference sequence). The V segment lost 0 bases and the J segment 6 bases; nucleotides outside the gene matches: 3. This CDR3 comprises 15 residues. In DNA, the CDR3 is TGTGCCACCAGCAGAGACAGGGGGCGGCCCGGGGAGCTGTTTTTT. This codes for CATSRDRGRPGELFF.

The chain carries TRBV7-2 and TRBJ1-1, with unresolved D. Germline V gives CDR1 SGHTA, CDR2 FQGNSA. V dropped 3 bases and J dropped 7 bases, with 15 bases sitting between them. This CDR3 has 14 residues. The CDR3 coding sequence is TGTGCCAGCAGCTTCACTATTATTTACGTTGAAGCTTTCTTT. This gives the protein CASSFTIIYVEAFF.

With respect to this clone: The CDR3 carries no conserved terminal phenylalanine or tryptophan, so it likely arises from a read error. The DNA is left out, because the CDR3 cannot be placed on it with certainty; the CDR3 is given as TCRdb lists it. The V gene is TRBV7-8, the J gene TRBJ1-1. Per the germline V gene, CDR1 is SGHVS and CDR2 is FQNEAQ. The CDR3 totals 10 residues, both ends included. CDR3 protein: CASSPPAGLG.

The V call is TRBV7-9, the J call TRBJ2-1, with 9 bases fitting TRBD1. V shed 1 base, J shed 5 bases, and the junction held 3 bases outside the gene matches. Per the germline V gene, CDR1 is SEHNR and CDR2 is FQNEAQ (reference sequence). CDR3 length: 15 residues. CDR3 coding DNA: TGTGCCAGCAGCTTAGGGACAGGGGATCACAATGAGCAGTTCTTC. Residues: CASSLGTGDHNEQFF.

This chain links TRBV2 with TRBJ1-1; TRBD1 might be the D (6 bases). V lost 3 bases, J lost 1 base, and 9 bases lay in between. The CDR3 is 14 residues long. Germline V gives CDR1 SNHLY, CDR2 FYNNEI. CDR3: CASSDRGRNTEAFF. DNA of the CDR3: TGTGCCAGCAGTGACAGGGGTCGGAACACTGAAGCTTTCTTT. The whole variable domain, filled in from reference TRBV2 and TRBJ1-1, reads EPEVTQTPSHQVTQMGQEVILRCVPISNHLYFYWYRQILGQKVEFLVSFYNNEISEKSEIFDDQFSVERPDGSNFTLKIRSTKLEDSAMYFCASSDRGRNTEAFFGQGTRLTVV.

The chain combines TRBV6-1 with TRBJ1-2; no clear D. Trimming left V 3 bases short and J 4 bases short, with 3 bases between. Germline-derived CDR1 and CDR2 are MNHNS and SASEGT. The CDR3 totals 11 residues. Here the CDR3 DNA reads TGTGCCAGCAGTGACATCTATGGCTACACCTTC. Protein product: CASSDIYGYTF.

The V call is TRBV5-1, the J call TRBJ2-7; 7 bases match TRBD1. Unmatched junction bases numbered 6, after V lost 0 bases and J lost 3 bases. This CDR3 comprises 15 residues. Germline-derived CDR1 and CDR2 are SGHRS and YFSETQ. CDR3 residues: CASSLEGTANYEQYF. CDR3 DNA sequence: TGCGCCAGCAGCTTGGAAGGGACAGCAAACTACGAGCAGTACTTC. Using reference TRBV5-1 and TRBJ2-7 for the parts outside the CDR3, the full variable domain is KAGVTQTPRYLIKTRGQQVTLSCSPISGHRSVSWYQQTPGQGLQFLFEYFSETQRNKGNFPGRFSGRQFSNSRSEMNVSTLELGDSALYLCASSLEGTANYEQYFGPGTRLTVT.

The sample holds a few counts of this clone. V is TRBV28 and J is TRBJ1-2; no clear D gene. V gave up 6 bases and J gave up 4 bases, with 12 bases separating them. Germline V CDR1 and CDR2: MDHEN, SYDVKM. This CDR3 region has 13 residues. The CDR3: CASSPGLGYGYTF. The DNA for the CDR3 is TGTGCCAGCAGCCCGGGGTTGGGCTATGGCTACACCTTC.

The CDR3 sequence is CASSLWGEGNTGELFF. The CDR3 DNA reads as TGCGCCAGCAGCTTGTGGGGAGAGGGAAACACCGGGGAGCTGTTTTTT. This chain uses TRBV5-1 with TRBJ2-2; D might be TRBD2 (5 bases). Germline CDR1 is SGHRS and CDR2 is YFSETQ. The CDR3 is 16 residues long. Trimming took 1 base from V and 2 from J, leaving 12 bases between them.

The V gene is TRBV7-9, the J gene TRBJ2-1; 10 bases agree with TRBD2. The junction had 8 bases not matched to a gene; V was cut back by 5 bases and J by 16 bases. The CDR3 length is 12 residues. CDR1 is SEHNR, CDR2 FQNEAQ, per germline (reference sequence). The CDR3 loop is CASSPKRGGNFF. The CDR3 nucleotides read TGTGCCAGCAGCCCAAAGCGGGGGGGCAATTTCTTC. Based on the CDR3 plus reference TRBV7-9 and TRBJ2-1, the full variable domain is DTGVSQNPRHKITKRGQNVTFRCDPISEHNRLYWYRQTLGQGPEFLTYFQNEAQLEKSRLLSDRFSAERPKGSFSTLEIQRTEQGDSAMYLCASSPKRGGNFFGPGTRLTVL.

This rearrangement joins TRBV11-2 to TRBJ1-1, with D perhaps TRBD1 (6 bases). This CDR3 region has 15 residues. The V end lost 1 base, the J end lost 6 bases, and 15 bases lay between the germline ends. Germline lookup yields CDR1 SGHAT and CDR2 FQNNGV. The CDR3: CASSLGGGASAEAFF. In nucleotides, the CDR3 is TGTGCCAGCAGCTTAGGGGGGGGCGCTAGTGCTGAAGCTTTCTTT.

This clone has a handful of counts. The chain has TRBV14 and TRBJ2-2; D perhaps matches TRBD2 (7 bases). CDR1 and CDR2 (germline): SGHDN, FVKESK. The CDR3 loop spans 16 amino acids. The V gene lost 0 bases and the J gene lost 4 bases, with 12 bases spanning the gap. Here the CDR3 reads CASSQDAGAGTGELFF. In DNA form, the CDR3 reads TGTGCCAGCAGCCAAGATGCGGGGGCGGGCACCGGGGAGCTGTTTTTT.

The rearrangement links TRBV29-1 to TRBJ2-2, with D possibly TRBD1 on 6 matching bases. Germline V CDR1 and CDR2: SQVTM, ANQGSEA. The CDR3 contains 15 residues. The V end was cut by 4 bases, the J end by 0 bases, with 12 bases between. CDR3 sequence reads: CSVAPGTTNTGELFF. In DNA form, the CDR3 reads TGCAGCGTTGCCCCCGGGACAACGAACACCGGGGAGCTGTTTTTT.

The chain links TRBV19 to TRBJ1-6; tentatively, D is TRBD1 (6 bases). Germline values: CDR1 LNHDA, CDR2 SQIVND (reference sequence). V was trimmed by 3 bases and J by 10 bases, leaving 16 bases between them. This CDR3 region has 15 residues. DNA for the CDR3: TGTGCCAGTAGTATCCGGGACACACGAACGTCACCCCTCCACTTT. This encodes CASSIRDTRTSPLHF.

The rearrangement uses TRBV4-1 and TRBJ1-6, with 8 bases matching TRBD1. Germline CDR1 reads MGHRA; CDR2 reads YSYEKL. This CDR3 comprises 16 residues. V shed 4 bases, J shed 7 bases, and the junction held 9 bases outside the gene matches. The CDR3 DNA is TGCGCCAGCAGCCCCGAGACAGGGGCGCGGAATTCACCCCTCCACTTT. It is translated as CASSPETGARNSPLHF.

This clone was recorded a few times. The genes are TRBV4-1 and TRBJ1-6; D is ambiguous. V lost 6 bases to trimming and J lost 5 bases, with 14 bases between them. Germline V gives CDR1 MGHRA, CDR2 YSYEKL. The CDR3 has 15 amino acids. The CDR3 bases are TGCGCCAGCAGTAGCCCTATCCCTGATAATTCACCCCTCCACTTT. This sequence encodes CASSSPIPDNSPLHF.

The J gene is TRBJ2-1, the V gene TRBV9; TRBD1 might be the D (5 bases). This CDR3 comprises 17 residues. The V gene's germline CDR1 is SGDLS and CDR2 YYNGEE. V gave up 4 bases and J gave up 10 bases, with 27 bases separating them. In DNA form, the CDR3 reads TGTGCCAGCAGCCCATACTTGGACCATTACCGCCCAGGGGAGCAGTTCTTC. It translates to CASSPYLDHYRPGEQFF. The full variable domain, its missing parts supplied by reference TRBV9 and TRBJ2-1, is DSGVTQTPKHLITATGQRVTLRCSPRSGDLSVYWYQQSLDQGLQFLIQYYNGEERAKGNILERFSAQQFPDLHSELNLSSLELGDSALYFCASSPYLDHYRPGEQFFGPGTRLTVL.

The rearrangement joins TRBV4-2 to TRBJ2-1, with 8 bases aligning to TRBD2. With V trimmed by 6 bases and J by 3 bases, 10 bases remained unmatched. CDR1 is LGHNA, CDR2 YNFKEQ, per germline. This CDR3 spans 16 amino acids. The CDR3 sequence: CASRPGGAAVYNEQFF. As DNA, the CDR3 is TGTGCCAGCAGGCCGGGGGGGGCGGCCGTCTACAATGAGCAGTTCTTC.